This note documents a single T cell receptor (beta chain) sequence. CDR3 length equals 14 residues. Germline V lookup: CDR1 SGHVS, CDR2 FQNEAQ. Between the trimmed V and J ends, which lost 7 bases and 4 bases, there was a span of 13 bases. Here immunoSEQ multiplex PCR was the method, and the copy in TCRdb shows in-frame clones only, minus some. The profile shows a few million clones, around 95% of them singletons. The record originates from a study of shared clonotypes between healthy human individuals. This receptor was obtained from a man aged 18-30 years in good health. Sequencing used naive CD4+ T cells sorted from blood. Described subset: CD45RA+ positively selected. The V call is TRBV7-8, the J call TRBJ1-4, with D unresolved. CDR3 region: CASTLFGDNEKLFF. The DNA of the CDR3 is TGTGCCAGCACCCTGTTTGGGGATAATGAAAAACTGTTTTTT.